One and the same sample provided the 32 T cell receptor beta chains below, sequenced in a study of blood T cell repertoires in COVID-19. This table comes from immunoSEQ multiplex PCR, and its TCRdb copy is limited to in-frame clones, with some not included. Of about 220,000 clones detected, about 87% appear once; the ten largest clones hold approximately 2.7%. The specimen sequenced was PBMCs or T cells enriched from blood (not recorded which). These receptors were obtained from a woman in her 30s who had recovered from COVID-19.

The V gene is TRBV19, the J gene TRBJ2-5; TRBD2 agrees at 8 bases. The ends lost 4 bases at V and 2 bases at J; junction bases unmatched: 3. This CDR3 region has 14 residues. Germline V gene data show CDR1 as LNHDA and CDR2 as SQIVND (reference sequence). The CDR3 DNA reads TGTGCCAGTAGTACCACTAGCGGACAAGAGACCCAGTACTTC. This encodes CASSTTSGQETQYF.

The chain combines TRBV6-6 with TRBJ2-6, with TRBD1 matching over 8 bases. CDR3 length equals 17 residues. With V trimmed by 5 bases and J by 2 bases, 8 bases remained unmatched. Germline V CDR1 and CDR2: MNHNY, SVGAGI (reference sequence). Here the CDR3 reads CASSRDRGSTGANVLTF. DNA for the CDR3: TGTGCCAGCAGTCGAGACAGGGGATCGACTGGGGCCAACGTCCTGACTTTC.

The V gene is TRBV12-3 or TRBV12-4, the J gene TRBJ2-5, with unresolved D. The V and J ends lost 6 bases and 2 bases respectively, with 7 bases between them. The CDR3 runs to 12 residues. The CDR3 nucleotides are TGTGCCAGCAGCAACATTCAAGAGACCCAGTACTTC. As protein: CASSNIQETQYF.

The V and J genes are TRBV12-3 or TRBV12-4 and TRBJ2-7; D remains unclear. Trimming removed 1 base at V and 3 bases at J, with 7 bases between. The CDR3 loop spans 13 amino acids. The DNA for the CDR3 is TGTGCCAGCAGTTTAGGAGAAAGCTACGAGCAGTACTTC. Its translation: CASSLGESYEQYF.

This clone has more than one count but fewer than ten. V is TRBV6-5 and J is TRBJ1-6; perhaps TRBD1 as D (5 bases). Germline CDR1 is MNHEY and CDR2 is SVGAGI. The CDR3 extends over 14 amino acids. V was pared by 2 bases and J by 6 bases, with 8 bases between. The CDR3 loop is CASSYERGNSPLHF. Written as DNA, the CDR3 is TGTGCCAGCAGTTACGAAAGGGGTAATTCACCCCTCCACTTT.

This clone appeared a few times. The chain links TRBV19 to TRBJ1-1, with unresolved D. In germline, CDR1 is LNHDA, CDR2 SQIVND (reference sequence). Trimming shortened V by 6 bases and J by 2 bases, and 10 bases separated the two germline ends. This CDR3 is built from 13 residues. The CDR3 nucleotides are TGTGCCAGTAGAGGCAGGACTAACACTGAAGCTTTCTTT. Protein: CASRGRTNTEAFF. The variable domain in full, completed from reference TRBV19 and TRBJ1-1, reads DGGITQSPKYLFRKEGQNVTLSCEQNLNHDAMYWYRQDPGQGLRLIYYSQIVNDFQKGDIAEGYSVSREKKESFPLTVTSAQKNPTAFYLCASRGRTNTEAFFGQGTRLTVV.

The rearrangement uses TRBV19 and TRBJ1-2; 10 nucleotides match TRBD1. The CDR3 extends over 15 amino acids. Germline CDR1 and CDR2: LNHDA and SQIVND (reference sequence). V lost 4 bases and J lost 4; bases outside the gene matches: 6. The CDR3 spells CASSKTGGGLYGYTF. CDR3 in DNA: TGTGCCAGTAGTAAGACAGGGGGCGGGCTCTATGGCTACACCTTC.

The chain links TRBV5-1 to TRBJ2-3; 7 positions agree with TRBD1. The CDR3 is made up of 14 amino acids. V shed 9 bases, J shed 7 bases, and the junction held 14 bases outside the gene matches. Germline loops: CDR1 SGHRS, CDR2 YFSETQ. Here the CDR3 reads CATRPGTDSNTQYF. CDR3 DNA sequence: TGCGCCACTAGACCCGGGACAGACTCGAATACGCAGTATTTT.

V is TRBV6-6 and J is TRBJ2-3; TRBD2 matches at 10 bases. Germline lookup yields CDR1 MNHNY and CDR2 SVGAGI (reference sequence). V shed 2 bases, J shed 5 bases, and the junction held 4 bases outside the gene matches. The CDR3 runs to 15 residues. CDR3 nucleotides: TGTGCCAGCAGTTACCCTAGCGGGGGTCAAGATACGCAGTATTTT. Protein: CASSYPSGGQDTQYF.

The rearrangement joins TRBV19 to TRBJ2-3, with unresolved D. This CDR3 comprises 10 residues. From germline, CDR1 is LNHDA and CDR2 SQIVND (reference sequence). V was clipped by 10 bases and J by 4 bases, with 6 bases between them. Written as DNA, the CDR3 is TGTGCCACCTTCTCAGATACGCAGTATTTT. Translating it yields CATFSDTQYF. The entire variable domain, with the rest obtained from reference TRBV19 and TRBJ2-3, is as follows: DGGITQSPKYLFRKEGQNVTLSCEQNLNHDAMYWYRQDPGQGLRLIYYSQIVNDFQKGDIAEGYSVSREKKESFPLTVTSAQKNPTAFYLCATFSDTQYFGPGTRLTVL.

The gene calls are TRBV9 and TRBJ1-1; possibly TRBD1 for D (5 bases). V was pared by 4 bases and J by 5 bases, with 12 bases between. This CDR3 is 13 amino acids long. Germline assignment: CDR1 SGDLS and CDR2 YYNGEE. CDR3 DNA: TGTGCCAGCAGCCAAATTGGGACTACTGAAGCTTTCTTT. Protein: CASSQIGTTEAFF.

V and J are TRBV5-6 and TRBJ2-7, with 7 bases lining up with TRBD2. CDR3 length equals 15 residues. Looked up from germline, CDR1 is SGHDT and CDR2 is YYEEEE. Trimming took 0 bases from V and 2 from J; bases not matched to a gene: 5. The CDR3 loop is CASSLGGGAPYEQYF. CDR3 bases: TGTGCCAGCAGCTTGGGCGGGGGTGCCCCCTACGAGCAGTACTTC.

In its sample, this clone was seen a few times. The chain combines TRBV10-3 with TRBJ1-2; D call uncertain. This CDR3 contains 15 residues. V dropped 0 bases and J dropped 4 bases, with 12 bases sitting between them. CDR1 ENHRY and CDR2 SYGVKD come from the germline V gene. The CDR3 coding sequence is TGTGCCATCAGTGAGTCGCCAGTCCCAAGCTATGGCTACACCTTC. Protein product: CAISESPVPSYGYTF.

This clone has only one observation. The V gene is TRBV19, the J gene TRBJ1-3, with D perhaps matching TRBD1 (6 bases). CDR1 LNHDA and CDR2 SQIVND come from the germline V gene (reference sequence). The CDR3 extends over 17 amino acids. V dropped 6 bases and J dropped 2 bases, with 20 bases sitting between them. CDR3 bases: TGTGCCAGTAGCCCCGAAACAGGGTCGGCTCCTGGAAACACCATATATTTT. It is translated as CASSPETGSAPGNTIYF.

The rearrangement joins TRBV11-2 to TRBJ2-5; weak D call: TRBD1 (6 bases). This CDR3 has 14 residues. CDR1 is SGHAT, CDR2 FQNNGV, per germline. V was pared by 4 bases and J by 4 bases, with 13 bases between. The CDR3 region is CASSSTRGSETQYF. CDR3 nucleotide sequence: TGTGCCAGCAGCTCGACCAGGGGTTCAGAGACCCAGTACTTC.

This chain joins TRBV5-1 and TRBJ2-2; 12 bases map to TRBD1. CDR1 SGHRS and CDR2 YFSETQ come from the germline V gene. Trimming cost V 4 bases and J 4 bases; bases outside gene matches: 8. The CDR3 is 17 amino acids. CDR3 amino acids: CASSPGTGGGGTGELFF. The CDR3 nucleotides are TGCGCCAGCAGCCCCGGGACAGGGGGCGGAGGCACCGGGGAGCTGTTTTTT.

CDR3 amino acids: CASSFRGETQYF. DNA of the CDR3: TGTGCCAGCAGCTTTAGGGGAGAGACCCAGTACTTC. The chain carries TRBV13 and TRBJ2-5, with D perhaps TRBD1 (5 bases). Germline V gives CDR1 PRHDT, CDR2 FYEKMQ (reference sequence). CDR3 size: 12 residues. V shed 3 bases and J shed 4 bases, with 6 bases lying between them.

The rearrangement links TRBV19 to TRBJ1-5; the D is unclear. V gave up 4 bases and J gave up 0 bases, with 7 bases separating them. This CDR3 region has 14 residues. Per the germline V gene, CDR1 is LNHDA and CDR2 is SQIVND (reference sequence). CDR3 protein: CASSTRNSNQPQHF. In DNA, the CDR3 is TGTGCCAGTAGTACTAGGAATAGCAATCAGCCCCAGCATTTT.

This chain links TRBV10-3 with TRBJ1-3; D possibly corresponds to TRBD1 (5 bases). The germline gives CDR1 ENHRY, CDR2 SYGVKD. Trimming removed 4 bases at V and 0 bases at J, with 13 bases between. The CDR3 length is 16 residues. This CDR3 reads CAISVGVSPSGNTIYF. The CDR3 DNA follows: TGTGCCATCAGTGTAGGGGTGTCCCCCTCTGGAAACACCATATATTTT.

V and J are TRBV6-1 and TRBJ1-2; 9 bases fit TRBD1. With V trimmed by 3 bases and J by 4 bases, 0 bases remained unmatched. There are 13 residues in the CDR3. Germline values: CDR1 MNHNS, CDR2 SASEGT. In DNA, the CDR3 is TGTGCCAGCAGTGAGACAGGGGGCTATGGCTACACCTTC. Translation gives CASSETGGYGYTF.

The CDR3 spells CASSPVGLRGALDTQYF. Written as DNA, the CDR3 is TGTGCCAGCTCACCGGTAGGACTGCGGGGGGCGTTGGATACGCAGTATTTT. The chain has TRBV18 and TRBJ2-3, with TRBD2 matching over 8 bases. The CDR3 spans 17 residues. After removal of 3 bases from V and 6 bases from J, the junction contained 14 bases not matched to a gene. Germline CDR1 reads KGHSH; CDR2 reads LQKENI.

In its sample, this clone was seen once. The rearrangement joins TRBV7-2 to TRBJ2-6; 8 nucleotides line up with TRBD2. The CDR3 is made up of 18 amino acids. Trimming took 1 base from V and 0 from J; bases not matched to a gene: 5. Per the germline V gene, CDR1 is SGHTA and CDR2 is FQGNSA. The CDR3 reads CASSLVAGGASGANVLTF. The CDR3 nucleotides are TGTGCCAGCAGCTTAGTTGCCGGGGGGGCCTCTGGGGCCAACGTCCTGACTTTC.

The chain joins TRBV13 to TRBJ2-7; 9 positions match TRBD1. Germline trimming cut 5 bases from V and 4 bases from J; bases unmatched to any gene: 6. The length of the CDR3 is 14 residues. Germline V gene sequence: CDR1 PRHDT, CDR2 FYEKMQ (reference sequence). CDR3 DNA: TGTGCCAGCAGCCCGGGACAGGGATTGTACGAGCAGTACTTC. Its protein is CASSPGQGLYEQYF. Full variable domain (outside the CDR3, taken from reference TRBV13 and TRBJ2-7): AAGVIQSPRHLIKEKRETATLKCYPIPRHDTVYWYQQGPGQDPQFLISFYEKMQSDKGSIPDRFSAQQFSDYHSELNMSSLELGDSALYFCASSPGQGLYEQYFGPGTRLTVT.

The chain uses TRBV5-6 and TRBJ2-5, with 14 bases identical to TRBD2. This CDR3 is 16 amino acids long. Germline V gene sequence: CDR1 SGHDT, CDR2 YYEEEE. V trimming: 4 bases; J trimming: 3 bases; junction bases outside the gene matches: 5. For the CDR3, the DNA is TGTGCCAGCAGCCGACTGGGACTAGCGGGGGAAGAGACCCAGTACTTC. Translation gives CASSRLGLAGEETQYF.

The chain links TRBV27 to TRBJ1-1; D unresolved. The V end was cut by 0 bases, the J end by 3 bases, with 8 bases between. This CDR3 has 14 amino acids. From germline, CDR1 is MNHEY and CDR2 SMNVEV (reference sequence). CDR3 nucleotides: TGTGCCAGCAGTTTATCGATCCGGTACACTGAAGCTTTCTTT. Translated, it gives CASSLSIRYTEAFF.

V gene TRBV4-2 combines with J gene TRBJ1-5; D possibly corresponds to TRBD1 (5 bases). In germline, CDR1 is LGHNA, CDR2 YNFKEQ. V was pared by 3 bases and J by 5 bases, with 8 bases between. CDR3 length: 13 residues. CDR3: CASSHGGYQPQHF. The DNA of the CDR3 is TGTGCCAGCAGCCATGGGGGGTATCAGCCCCAGCATTTT.

The genes are TRBV3-1 (or the pseudogene TRBV3-2) and TRBJ2-2; 10 nucleotides align to TRBD2. The CDR3 has 16 amino acids. Germline trimming cut 4 bases from V and 4 bases from J; bases unmatched to any gene: 6. Germline lookup yields CDR1 LGHDT and CDR2 YNNKEL (reference sequence). The CDR3 nucleotides read TGTGCCAGCAGCCTCTCCAAGCGGGGGGGCACCGGGGAGCTGTTTTTT. It translates to CASSLSKRGGTGELFF.

The rearrangement links TRBV29-1 to TRBJ1-2; 7 bases map to TRBD1. CDR1 is SQVTM and CDR2 is ANQGSEA in the germline V gene. The trim removed 3 bases at V and 8 bases at J, leaving 6 bases unmatched. This CDR3 comprises 12 residues. CDR3 loop: CSVERTGLGYTF. DNA of the CDR3: TGCAGCGTTGAGCGGACAGGACTGGGCTACACCTTC.

The rearrangement uses TRBV7-8 and TRBJ1-6, with no clear D. Germline-derived CDR1 and CDR2 are SGHVS and FQNEAQ. The CDR3 totals 15 residues. The V end lost 5 bases, the J end lost 13 bases, and 21 bases lay between the germline ends. CDR3 bases: TGTGCCAGCAGCGAAGAACCAGGAATAGTATTCCCCCTCCACTTT. Translated: CASSEEPGIVFPLHF.

The V call is TRBV5-8, the J call TRBJ2-3; 7 nucleotides line up with TRBD1. V gave up 9 bases and J gave up 4 bases; unmatched junction bases: 14. The germline CDR1 and CDR2 sequences are SGHTS and YDEGEE. The CDR3 has 15 amino acids. CDR3 in DNA: TGTGCCATACAAATACAGGGGTTGTTCGCAGATACGCAGTATTTT. Encoded protein: CAIQIQGLFADTQYF.

The chain uses TRBV6-2 or TRBV6-3 and TRBJ2-7; possible D gene TRBD2, 5 bases. This CDR3 is built from 13 residues. Germline V gene lookup returns CDR1 MNHEY and CDR2 SVGEGT. The V end was cut by 5 bases, the J end by 2 bases, with 10 bases between. CDR3 coding DNA: TGTGCCAGCAGTGACGGACTGACCTACGAGCAGTACTTC. Protein: CASSDGLTYEQYF.

This sequence joins TRBV4-1 and TRBJ2-4, with 13 bases lining up with TRBD2. V dropped 1 base and J dropped 0; count of bases not matched to a gene: 0. CDR1 and CDR2 (germline): MGHRA, YSYEKL. The CDR3 contains 17 residues. CDR3 amino acids: CASSQGLAGGAKNIQYF. CDR3 bases: TGCGCCAGCAGCCAAGGACTAGCGGGGGGAGCCAAAAACATTCAGTACTTC.